Listed here is a single TCR beta chain. One end of the junction does not line up with germline, which may come from a read error. A J-beta primer mix and a sample-barcoded 5' primer were used in a second PCR of roughly 7 to 12 cycles. TCRdb itself ran the 5' RACE reads through MiXCR, one entry per CDR3 protein. This sample has 1.5 million to 2 million distinct CDR3 sequences, with roughly 28% found just once. The CDR3 spans 12 residues. The germline V gene encodes CDR1 MDHEN and CDR2 SYDVKM. The data stem from a study of blood T cells in healthy people across ages. Specimen: blood. This sequence was found in a woman under 40 in good health. The rearrangement links TRBV28 to TRBJ2-5; tentative D call: TRBD1 (6 bases). With the DNA end fitting TRBJ2-7 better, the J assignment may be wrong. The DNA of the CDR3 is TGTGCCAACAGTCGGACAGCCTACGAGCAGTACTTC. Encoded protein: CANSRTAYEQYF.